This entry features one T cell receptor beta chain sequence. No antigen is known for it. Germline V gene sequence: CDR1 MNHEY, CDR2 SMNVEV (reference sequence). This CDR3 is built from 14 residues. V was shortened by 5 bases and J by 8 bases, with 18 bases between the two germline ends. The data originate from a study of T cell repertoires in cytomegalovirus infection. Study background: Shared public TCR beta signatures pointed to both CMV infection and a matching HLA type.

TCRdb itself ran the reads through MiXCR, one entry per CDR3 protein. The sample yields 180,000 or so distinct CDR3 sequences, roughly a sixth seen once. Overall study results and limits: The response measured ex vivo was dominated by TCR beta clonotypes (HLA-C-restricted and CMV-specific). Summed frequency of public TCR beta families distinguished CMV carriers with the relevant HLA.

The TCR was taken from a human donor in good health (CMV status not recorded). Some clones in this sample may be carry-over from other donors' samples. The genes are TRBV27 and TRBJ1-2, with D hard to call. The sample consisted of CD8+ T cells from PBMCs. CDR3 coding DNA: TGTGCCAGCAGTCCCTCCGGACGGGCTTGGGGCTACACCTTC. Protein sequence: CASSPSGRAWGYTF.